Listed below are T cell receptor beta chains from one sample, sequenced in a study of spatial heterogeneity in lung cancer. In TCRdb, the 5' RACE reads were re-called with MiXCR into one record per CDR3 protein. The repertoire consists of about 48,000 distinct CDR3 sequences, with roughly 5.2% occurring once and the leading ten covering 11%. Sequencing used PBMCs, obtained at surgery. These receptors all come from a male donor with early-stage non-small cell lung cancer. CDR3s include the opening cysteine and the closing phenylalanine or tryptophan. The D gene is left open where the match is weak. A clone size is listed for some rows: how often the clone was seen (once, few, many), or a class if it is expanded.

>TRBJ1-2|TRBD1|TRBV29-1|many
TGCAGCGTCGATGGACAGGGGGGCTATGGCTACACCTTC
CSVDGQGGYGYTF
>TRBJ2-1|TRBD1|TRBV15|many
TGTGCCACCCAGCTATGGGGCAGGGGGCAAGGTGAGCAGTTCTTC
CATQLWGRGQGEQFF
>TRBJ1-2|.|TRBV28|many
TGTGCCAGCAGGCACACTAACTATGGCTACACCTTC
CASRHTNYGYTF
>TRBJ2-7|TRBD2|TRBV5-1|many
TGCGCCAGCAGCACGGGGACTAGCGACTACGAGCAGTACTTC
CASSTGTSDYEQYF
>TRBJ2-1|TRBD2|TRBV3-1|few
TGTGCCAGCAGCCAAGGGCTAGCGGGAGAAGGCAATGAGCAGTTCTTC
CASSQGLAGEGNEQFF
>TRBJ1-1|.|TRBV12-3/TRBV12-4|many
TGTGCCAGCAGCCCCACGGAAAACACTGAAGCTTTCTTT
CASSPTENTEAFF
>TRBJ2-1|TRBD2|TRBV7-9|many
TGTGCCAGCAGCTCTAGCGGGGGGATGTCCTACAATGAGCAGTTCTTC
CASSSSGGMSYNEQFF
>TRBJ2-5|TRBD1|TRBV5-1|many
TGCGCCAGCAGCTCCGGACAGGGGCGGGTAGAGACCCAGTACTTC
CASSSGQGRVETQYF
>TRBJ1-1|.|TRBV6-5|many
TGTGCCAGCAGCCGCGGGGGGACTGAAGCTTTCTTT
CASSRGGTEAFF
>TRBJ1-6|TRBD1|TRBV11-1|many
TGTGCCAGCAGCGCTCAGCGGGACAGATCACCCCTCCACTTT
CASSAQRDRSPLHF
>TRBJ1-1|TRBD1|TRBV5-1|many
TGCGCCAGCAGCTCTAAGGGGGCGGGCACTGAAGCTTTCTTT
CASSSKGAGTEAFF
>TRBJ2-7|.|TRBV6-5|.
TGTGCCAGCTGTTACTCCCCGCAGGGAGGCTACGAGCAGTACTTC
CASCYSPQGGYEQYF
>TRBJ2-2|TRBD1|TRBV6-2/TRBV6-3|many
TGTGCCAGCAGTTACCGGGGACAGGGAACGAACACCGGGGAGCTGTTTTTT
CASSYRGQGTNTGELFF
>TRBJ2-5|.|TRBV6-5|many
TGTGCCAGCAGGAACCCCGGGACGGGGGAGACCCAGTACTTC
CASRNPGTGETQYF
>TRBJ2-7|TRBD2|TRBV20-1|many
TGCAGTGCGCTAGCGGGATTCTCCTACGAGCAGTACTTC
CSALAGFSYEQYF
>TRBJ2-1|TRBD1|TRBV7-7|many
TGTGCCAGCAGCAAAGACGGACAGGGGGCCTACAATGAGCAGTTCTTC
CASSKDGQGAYNEQFF
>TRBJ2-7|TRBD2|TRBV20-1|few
TGCAGTGCGTCCGGGACTAGCGTACCCTACGAGCAGTACTTC
CSASGTSVPYEQYF
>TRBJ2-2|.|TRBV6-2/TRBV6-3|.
TGTGCCAGCAGTTACCCTTATAGGGTTCAGGACACCGGGGAGCTGTTTTTT
CASSYPYRVQDTGELFF
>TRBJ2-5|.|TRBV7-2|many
TGTGCCAGCAGCCCGGTCCGGGGGAGTAGAGAGACCCAGTACTTC
CASSPVRGSRETQYF
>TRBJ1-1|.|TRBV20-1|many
TGCAGTGCTAGATTGGGACACTATGAAGCTTTCTTT
CSARLGHYEAFF
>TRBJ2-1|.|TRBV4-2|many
TGTGCCAGCAGCCAAGATTTTGCCGCCTCCTACAATGAGCAGTTCTTC
CASSQDFAASYNEQFF
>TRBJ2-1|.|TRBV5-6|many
TGTGCCAGCAGCTTTGGGGCGGGGAGCTCCTACAATGAGCAGTTCTTC
CASSFGAGSSYNEQFF
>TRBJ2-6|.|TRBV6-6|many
TGTGCCAGCAGTTACTCCTCTGGGGCCAACGTCCTGACTTTC
CASSYSSGANVLTF
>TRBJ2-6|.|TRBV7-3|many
TGTGCCAGCAGCTTAAATCCAGGGCCCCCCACTGGGGCCAACGTCCTGACTTTC
CASSLNPGPPTGANVLTF
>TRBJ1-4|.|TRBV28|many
TGTGCCAGCAGTTTAGCCAGTGGAGAAAAACTGTTTTTT
CASSLASGEKLFF
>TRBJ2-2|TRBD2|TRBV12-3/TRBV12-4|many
TGTGCCAGCAGCCCAGGACTAGCGGGAGAGGCCGGGGAGCTGTTTTTT
CASSPGLAGEAGELFF
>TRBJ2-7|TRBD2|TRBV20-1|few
TGCAGTGCCAGGGACGGGACTACCACATACGAGCAGTACTTC
CSARDGTTTYEQYF
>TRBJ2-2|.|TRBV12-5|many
TGTGCTAGTGGTTTGGTACTGACAGGAAACACCGGGGAGCTGTTTTTT
CASGLVLTGNTGELFF
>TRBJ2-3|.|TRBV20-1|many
TGCAGTGCTAGGAACCTAGGAGGGGTTTCGGATACGCAGTATTTT
CSARNLGGVSDTQYF
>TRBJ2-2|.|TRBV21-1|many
TGTGCCAGCAGATTGAGGGTCGCCGGGGAGCTGTTTTTT
CASRLRVAGELFF
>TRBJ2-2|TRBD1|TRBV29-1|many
TGCAGCGGGGGACAGGGATTAAAGAACACCGGGGAGCTGTTTTTT
CSGGQGLKNTGELFF
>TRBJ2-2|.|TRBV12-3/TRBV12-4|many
TGTGCCAGCAGTTTAGGTTTCGCGCCGAACACCGGGGAGCTGTTTTTT
CASSLGFAPNTGELFF
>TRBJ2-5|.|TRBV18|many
TGTGCCAGCCGAGACGTGGCGGCAGGGGAGACCCAGTACTTC
CASRDVAAGETQYF
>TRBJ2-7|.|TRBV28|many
TGTGCCACCTCATACGAGGGGAGCAGCTACGAGCAGTACTTC
CATSYEGSSYEQYF
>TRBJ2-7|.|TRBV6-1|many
TGTGCCAGCAGTCTTGCGGTCCCGGGGCAGTACTTC
CASSLAVPGQYF
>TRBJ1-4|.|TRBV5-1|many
TGCGCCAGCAGCTTGACAGCAACTAATGAAAAACTGTTTTTT
CASSLTATNEKLFF
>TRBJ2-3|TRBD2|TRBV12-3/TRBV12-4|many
TGTGCCAGCGCCATACAGACTAGCGGGAACACAGATACGCAGTATTTT
CASAIQTSGNTDTQYF
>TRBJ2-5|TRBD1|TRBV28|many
TGTGCCAGTGACAGGGGCGGACAAGAGACCCAGTACTTC
CASDRGGQETQYF
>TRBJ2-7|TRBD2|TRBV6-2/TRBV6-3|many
TGTGCCAGCAGTTCCCGACTAGCGGGAGATTCCTACGAGCAGTACTTC
CASSSRLAGDSYEQYF
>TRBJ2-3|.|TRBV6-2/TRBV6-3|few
TGTGCCAGCAGTAAGCCCCGAGGACTCCGAAACACAGATACGCAGTATTTT
CASSKPRGLRNTDTQYF
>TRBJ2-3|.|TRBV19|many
TGTGCCAGTAGGCATACTAGCACAGATACGCAGTATTTT
CASRHTSTDTQYF
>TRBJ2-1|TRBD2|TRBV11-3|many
TGTGCCAGCAGCTTCGGTGGCGGGAGCCAAAACAATGAGCAGTTCTTC
CASSFGGGSQNNEQFF
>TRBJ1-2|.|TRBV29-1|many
TGCAGCGTTGAAGGGGAAGCGAGACTTCATGGCTTTGGCTACACCTTC
CSVEGEARLHGFGYTF
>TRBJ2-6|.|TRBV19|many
TGTGCCAGTAGTATAGTCGGTGGGTCAGGGGCCAACGTCCTGACTTTC
CASSIVGGSGANVLTF
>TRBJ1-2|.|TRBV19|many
TGTGCCAGTACGATCGAGTCGAATACTGGCAGGGGTGGCTACACCTTC
CASTIESNTGRGGYTF
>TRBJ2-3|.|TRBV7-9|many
TGTGCCAGCAGCCCTACCGCAGCGGTCACAGATACGCAGTATTTT
CASSPTAAVTDTQYF
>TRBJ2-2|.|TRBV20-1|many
TGCAGTGCCGAGACTAGGGTCGGGGAGCTGTTTTTT
CSAETRVGELFF
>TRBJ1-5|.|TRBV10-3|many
TGTGCCATCAGTGAGTCTCTTAGCAATCAGCCCCAGCATTTT
CAISESLSNQPQHF
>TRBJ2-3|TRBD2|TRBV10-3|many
TGTGCCATCAGTGAGTCGGCGGGAGCGGCGGCAGATACGCAGTATTTT
CAISESAGAAADTQYF
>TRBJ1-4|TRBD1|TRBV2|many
TGTGCCAGCAGGGGGGACAGTAATGAAAAACTGTTTTTT
CASRGDSNEKLFF
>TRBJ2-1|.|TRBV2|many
TGTGCCAGCAGTGTAGGGCGTGGAGGGCACAATGAGCAGTTCTTC
CASSVGRGGHNEQFF
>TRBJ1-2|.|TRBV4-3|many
TGCGCCAGCAGCCAAGATTCTGGGGGGACCTATGGCTACACCTTC
CASSQDSGGTYGYTF
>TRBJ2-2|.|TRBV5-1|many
TGCGCCAGCAGTGAGCTCCCTTCCTTTTTAAACACCGGGGAGCTGTTTTTT
CASSELPSFLNTGELFF
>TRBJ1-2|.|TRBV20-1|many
TGCAGTGCTTCCAGCAGAGGTGATGGCTACACCTTC
CSASSRGDGYTF
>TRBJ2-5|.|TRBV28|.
TGTGCCAGCCACCCACAAGTACAAGAGACCCAGTACTTC
CASHPQVQETQYF